Presented here are 22 T cell receptor beta chains from one specimen sequenced in a study of blood T cells in healthy people across ages (dated by TCRdb to about 2015). Libraries came from 5' RACE. The instrument given in TCRdb is Illumina HiSeq 2500. A second PCR of 7 to 11 cycles was run with a J-beta primer mix and a sample-barcoded 5' primer. TCRdb handled the public reads itself, with Q25 trimming in fastp and clone calling in MiXCR, and kept productive beta chains. Rows with a matching CDR3 protein are joined into one entry that keeps the most common DNA and genes. For this sample there are 1,500,000 or so distinct CDR3 sequences; around 40% appear just once. The biggest ten clones account for about 4% of the sample. Sequenced sample: blood. The receptors stem from a woman aged 18-29 years in good health.

This clonotype turned up a few times. The chain carries TRBV5-1 and TRBJ1-1; D ambiguous. Germline-derived CDR1 and CDR2 are SGHRS and YFSETQ. The CDR3 length is 17 residues. The ends were cut back, 1 base at V and 0 bases at J, with 16 bases in the middle. Here the CDR3 reads CASSLLTPRLVNTEAFF. The CDR3 bases are TGCGCCAGCAGCTTGCTAACCCCCAGACTTGTGAACACTGAAGCTTTCTTT. Looking up the rest from reference TRBV5-1 and TRBJ1-1 gives the full variable domain: KAGVTQTPRYLIKTRGQQVTLSCSPISGHRSVSWYQQTPGQGLQFLFEYFSETQRNKGNFPGRFSGRQFSNSRSEMNVSTLELGDSALYLCASSLLTPRLVNTEAFFGQGTRLTVV.

This sequence joins TRBV4-2 and TRBJ2-2; D gene unclear. V lost 4 bases, J lost 2 bases, and 14 bases lay in between. The CDR3 is 16 residues long. Germline V gene data show CDR1 as LGHNA and CDR2 as YNFKEQ. DNA of the CDR3: TGTGCCAGCAGCCCCCCTGGCATTAGTAACACCGGGGAGCTGTTTTTT. Its protein product is CASSPPGISNTGELFF.

Comment on this clonotype: One end of the junction is discordant with germline, which a read error may explain. The chain links TRBV10-3 to TRBJ1-5; D gene unclear. Germline V gives CDR1 ENHRY, CDR2 SYGVKD. The CDR3 is 12 residues long. The CDR3 here is CAISKGGEPQHF. The CDR3 bases are TGTGCTATCAGTAAGGGTGGGGAGCCCCAGCATTTT.

The sample holds many counts of this clonotype. The chain links TRBV5-1 to TRBJ2-1, with 7 bases identical to TRBD2. This CDR3 is built from 15 residues. CDR1 is SGHRS, CDR2 YFSETQ, per germline. Losses at the gene ends were 0 bases for V and 3 bases for J; bases not matched to a gene: 3. CDR3 coding DNA: TGCGCCAGCAGCTTGGGACTAGCCCGCTACAATGAGCAGTTCTTC. Translated: CASSLGLARYNEQFF.

As for this clonotype: One end of the junction varies from germline; a read error may be responsible. This sequence joins TRBV29-1 and TRBJ2-5; no clear D. Germline V gene data show CDR1 as SQVTM and CDR2 as ANQGSEA. This CDR3 is built from 11 residues. The CDR3 DNA reads TGCAGCGTTCGGAATGAAGATACCCAGTACTTC. It is translated as CSVRNEDTQYF.

The genes are TRBV27 and TRBJ2-7, with TRBD2 matching 11 bases. J gave up 3 bases and V 4 bases, and 5 bases lay outside the gene matches. Germline loops: CDR1 MNHEY, CDR2 SMNVEV (reference sequence). This CDR3 comprises 15 residues. CDR3 protein: CASSYTSGRYYEQYF. CDR3 nucleotide sequence: TGTGCCAGCAGTTACACTAGCGGGAGATACTACGAGCAGTACTTC.

As regards this clonotype: An end of the junction differs from the germline gene, which may be a read error. The chain carries TRBV7-2 and TRBJ1-6; no firm D call. In germline, CDR1 is SGHTA, CDR2 FQGNSA. The CDR3 is 14 residues long. In DNA, the CDR3 is TGTGCCAGCAGCCTAGCGGCGGGGAATTCACCCCTCCACTTT. As protein: CASSLAAGNSPLHF.

The chain uses TRBV10-3 and TRBJ2-7; possible D gene TRBD2, 7 bases. Germline CDR1 ENHRY, CDR2 SYGVKD. Trimming left V 7 bases short and J 5 bases short, with 12 bases between. This CDR3 comprises 12 residues. The CDR3, as DNA: TGTGCCATCAATGCGGGGGCTAACGAGCAGTACTTC. This sequence encodes CAINAGANEQYF.

The rearrangement joins TRBV4-1 to TRBJ1-1, with D uncertain. The CDR3 is 15 residues long. Germline V lookup: CDR1 MGHRA, CDR2 YSYEKL. V lost 3 bases and J 3 bases, leaving 14 bases between the germline ends. The CDR3 DNA is TGCGCCAGCAGCCATGGACTAGACTTGTACACTGAAGCTTTCTTT. Translating it yields CASSHGLDLYTEAFF.

This clonotype was seen a handful of times. This rearrangement joins TRBV29-1 to TRBJ2-4; possibly TRBD2 for D (5 bases). The J call may not be correct, given that the DNA end is closer to TRBJ2-7. The CDR3 has 13 residues. Germline V gene data show CDR1 as SQVTM and CDR2 as ANQGSEA. In nucleotides, the CDR3 is TGCAGCGTAACGGACTCCCTGTCCCTCGAGCAGTACTTC. This codes for CSVTDSLSLEQYF.

Concerning this clonotype itself: It may be a read error: a sequence one base away is much more abundant. The V gene is TRBV6-2 or TRBV6-3, the J gene TRBJ2-1; the match to TRBD2 covers 11 bases. The J call is doubtful: the DNA matches TRBJ2-7 better. Germline V gene lookup returns CDR1 MNHEY and CDR2 SVGEGT. CDR3 size: 15 residues. CDR3 sequence (DNA): TGTGCCAGCAGTCCCGGGACTAGCGGCTACAATGAGCAGTACTTC. This codes for CASSPGTSGYNEQYF.

This clonotype was counted a single time. The chain links TRBV4-3 to TRBJ2-1, with TRBD2 identical over 8 bases. The junction had 5 bases not matched to a gene; V was cut back by 0 bases and J by 4 bases. This CDR3 is 16 amino acids long. Germline CDR1 reads LGHNA; CDR2 reads YSLEER. The CDR3 DNA reads as TGCGCCAGCAGCCAAGAGGGGGCTAGCGGGTACAATGAGCAGTTCTTC. This encodes CASSQEGASGYNEQFF.

This chain connects TRBV12-5 to TRBJ2-7; TRBD1 aligns across 8 bases. Germline CDR1 reads LGHNT; CDR2 reads FRNRAP. Trimming cost V 5 bases and J 2 bases; bases outside gene matches: 8. The CDR3 runs 15 residues. The DNA for the CDR3 is TGTGCTAGTGGTCCAACCGGGACAGGACCCTACGAGCAGTACTTC. Translating it yields CASGPTGTGPYEQYF.

The rearrangement links TRBV12-3 or TRBV12-4 to TRBJ1-2, with D unresolved. The CDR3 covers 12 residues. The V end lost 3 bases, the J end lost 4 bases, and 6 bases lay between the germline ends. This CDR3 is CASSFRRYGYTF. CDR3 DNA sequence: TGTGCCAGCAGTTTTCGGCGCTATGGCTACACCTTC.

This clonotype turned up a few times. CDR3 loop: CASSQDRGLVGSYNEQFF. The DNA of the CDR3 is TGCGCCAGCAGCCAAGACAGGGGGCTGGTTGGGTCCTACAATGAGCAGTTCTTC. The chain has TRBV4-3 and TRBJ2-1, with 8 bases identical to TRBD1. V lost 0 bases to trimming and J lost 1 base; unmatched junction nucleotides: 8. The germline V gene encodes CDR1 LGHNA and CDR2 YSLEER. This CDR3 contains 18 residues.

The table lists this clonotype with a few counts. The V call is TRBV11-1, the J call TRBJ1-2; tentative D call: TRBD1 (6 bases). The CDR3 sequence is 15 residues long. Germline CDR1 and CDR2: SGHAT and FQDESV (reference sequence). V was cut by 5 bases and J by 5 bases, with 18 bases left in between. CDR3 in amino acids: CASSLSGGAGYGYTF. Written as DNA, the CDR3 is TGTGCCAGCAGCCTCTCCGGGGGCGCGGGATATGGCTACACCTTC.

The rearrangement joins TRBV7-2 to TRBJ1-1, with a weak D call TRBD1 (5 bases). Deletions cut 5 bases from V and 4 bases from J, with 17 bases between. The CDR3 totals 15 residues. Germline V gene sequence: CDR1 SGHTA, CDR2 FQGNSA. CDR3 nucleotides: TGTGCCAGCAGCCCCCAAAGAGGCAGGGCCACTGAAGCTTTCTTT. Translated: CASSPQRGRATEAFF.

This clonotype was observed a few times. The gene calls are TRBV2 and TRBJ1-2, with TRBD1 as a possible D gene (5 bases). With 7 bases removed from V and 4 bases from J, the gap between germline ends came to 13 bases. The CDR3 extends over 13 amino acids. Germline assignment: CDR1 SNHLY and CDR2 FYNNEI. CDR3 residues: CASTVLGVYGYTF. Written as DNA, the CDR3 is TGTGCCAGCACGGTATTAGGGGTCTATGGCTACACCTTC.

The V call is TRBV3-1, the J call TRBJ2-1; D gene uncertain. Germline CDR1 LGHDT, CDR2 YNNKEL (reference sequence). The CDR3 contains 16 residues. The V and J ends lost 0 bases and 5 bases respectively, with 14 bases between them. CDR3 in amino acids: CASSQDLWQKNNEQFF. DNA of the CDR3: TGTGCCAGCAGCCAAGATCTTTGGCAGAAAAACAATGAGCAGTTCTTC.

V is TRBV29-1 and J is TRBJ1-3, with TRBD1 matching over 7 bases. Trimming took 6 bases from V and 2 from J; bases not matched to a gene: 7. The length of the CDR3 is 14 residues. Germline-derived CDR1 and CDR2 are SQVTM and ANQGSEA. The CDR3 region is CSVLTGEAGNTIYF. The CDR3 DNA reads as TGCAGCGTCCTAACAGGGGAAGCTGGAAACACCATATATTTT. The full variable domain, with the rest looked up from reference TRBV29-1 and TRBJ1-3, is SAVISQKPSRDICQRGTSLTIQCQVDSQVTMMFWYRQQPGQSLTLIATANQGSEATYESGFVIDKFPISRPNLTFSTLTVSNMSPEDSSIYLCSVLTGEAGNTIYFGEGSWLTVV.

The CDR3 loop reads CAISDPGRKTLEAFF. Written as DNA, the CDR3 is TGTGCCATCAGCGACCCCGGACGGAAAACCCTTGAAGCTTTCTTT. The chain carries TRBV10-3 and TRBJ1-1; D is undetermined. This CDR3 has 15 residues. Trimming removed 6 bases at V and 7 bases at J, with 21 bases between. Germline V CDR1 and CDR2: ENHRY, SYGVKD.

This clonotype has only a few counts. The chain has TRBV4-1 and TRBJ2-7; D tentatively fits TRBD1 or TRBD2 (5 bases each). The CDR3 length is 13 residues. Germline lookup yields CDR1 MGHRA and CDR2 YSYEKL. V was pared by 0 bases and J by 10 bases, with 13 bases between. The CDR3 sequence: CASSQDNGRDQYF. CDR3 in DNA: TGCGCCAGCAGCCAAGATAACGGCCGGGACCAGTACTTC.